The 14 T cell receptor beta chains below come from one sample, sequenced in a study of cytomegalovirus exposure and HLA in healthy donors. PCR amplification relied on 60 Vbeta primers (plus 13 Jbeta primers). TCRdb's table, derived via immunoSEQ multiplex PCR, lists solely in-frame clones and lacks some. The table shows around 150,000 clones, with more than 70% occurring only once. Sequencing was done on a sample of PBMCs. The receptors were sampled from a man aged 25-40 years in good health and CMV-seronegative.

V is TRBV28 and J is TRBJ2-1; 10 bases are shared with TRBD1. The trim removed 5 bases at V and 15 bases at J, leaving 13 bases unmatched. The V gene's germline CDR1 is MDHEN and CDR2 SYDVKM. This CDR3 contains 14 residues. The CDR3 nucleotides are TGTGCCAGCAGTATGACAGGGGGCGGGCGGGGGCGGTTCTTC. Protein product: CASSMTGGGRGRFF.

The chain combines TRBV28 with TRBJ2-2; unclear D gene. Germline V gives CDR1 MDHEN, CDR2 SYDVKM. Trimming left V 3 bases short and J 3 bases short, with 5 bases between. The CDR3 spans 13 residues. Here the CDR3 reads CASSFGHTGELFF. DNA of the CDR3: TGTGCCAGCAGTTTTGGGCACACCGGGGAGCTGTTTTTT.

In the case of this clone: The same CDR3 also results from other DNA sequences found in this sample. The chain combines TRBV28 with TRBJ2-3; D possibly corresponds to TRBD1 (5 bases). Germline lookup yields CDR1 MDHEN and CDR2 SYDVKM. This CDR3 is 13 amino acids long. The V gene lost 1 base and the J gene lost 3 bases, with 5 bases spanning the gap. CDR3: CASSLSGTDTQYF. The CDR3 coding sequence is TGTGCCAGCAGTTTATCAGGGACAGATACGCAGTATTTT.

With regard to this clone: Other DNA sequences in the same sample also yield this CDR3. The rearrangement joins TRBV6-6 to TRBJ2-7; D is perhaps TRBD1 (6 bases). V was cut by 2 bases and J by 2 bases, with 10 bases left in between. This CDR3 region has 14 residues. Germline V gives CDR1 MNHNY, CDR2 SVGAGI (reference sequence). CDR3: CASSYRTETYEQYF. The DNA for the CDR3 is TGTGCCAGCAGTTACCGGACAGAAACCTACGAGCAGTACTTC.

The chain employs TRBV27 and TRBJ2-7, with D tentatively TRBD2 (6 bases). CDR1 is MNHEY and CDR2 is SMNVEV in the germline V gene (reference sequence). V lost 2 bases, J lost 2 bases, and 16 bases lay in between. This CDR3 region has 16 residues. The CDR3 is CASSLMGTGVPYEQYF. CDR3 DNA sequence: TGTGCCAGCAGTTTAATGGGGACGGGAGTCCCCTACGAGCAGTACTTC.

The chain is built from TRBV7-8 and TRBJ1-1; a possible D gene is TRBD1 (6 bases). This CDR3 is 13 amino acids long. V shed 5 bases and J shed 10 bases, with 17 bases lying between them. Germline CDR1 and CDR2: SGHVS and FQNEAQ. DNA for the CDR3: TGTGCCAGCAGCCCCGCGGGGGCAGGACCAGCTTTCTTT. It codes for CASSPAGAGPAFF.

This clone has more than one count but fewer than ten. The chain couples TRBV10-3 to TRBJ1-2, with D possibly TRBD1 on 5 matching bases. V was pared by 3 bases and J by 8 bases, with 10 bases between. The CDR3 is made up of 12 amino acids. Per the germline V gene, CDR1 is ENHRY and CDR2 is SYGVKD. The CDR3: CAISDSGPGYTF. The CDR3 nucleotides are TGTGCCATCAGTGATTCAGGGCCCGGCTACACCTTC.

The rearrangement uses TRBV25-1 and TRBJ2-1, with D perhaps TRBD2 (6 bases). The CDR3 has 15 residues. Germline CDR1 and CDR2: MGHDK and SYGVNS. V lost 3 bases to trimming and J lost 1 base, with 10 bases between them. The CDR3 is CASSDGAGSYNEQFF. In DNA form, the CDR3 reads TGTGCCAGCAGTGACGGGGCGGGATCCTACAATGAGCAGTTCTTC. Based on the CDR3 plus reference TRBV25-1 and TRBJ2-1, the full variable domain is EADIYQTPRYLVIGTGKKITLECSQTMGHDKMYWYQQDPGMELHLIHYSYGVNSTEKGDLSSESTVSRIRTEHFPLTLESARPSHTSQYLCASSDGAGSYNEQFFGPGTRLTVL.

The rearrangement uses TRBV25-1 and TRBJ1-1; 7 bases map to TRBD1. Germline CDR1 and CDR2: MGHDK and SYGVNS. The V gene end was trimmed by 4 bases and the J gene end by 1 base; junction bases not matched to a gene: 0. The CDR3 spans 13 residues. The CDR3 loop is CASSGQGNTEAFF. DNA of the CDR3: TGTGCCAGCAGTGGACAGGGGAACACTGAAGCTTTCTTT.

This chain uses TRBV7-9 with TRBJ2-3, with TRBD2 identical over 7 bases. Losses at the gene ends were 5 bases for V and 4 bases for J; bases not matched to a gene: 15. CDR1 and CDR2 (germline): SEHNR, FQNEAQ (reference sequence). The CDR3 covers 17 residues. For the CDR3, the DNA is TGTGCCAGCAGCCCCACCCCAGGGCGGGAGTCCCCAGATACGCAGTATTTT. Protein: CASSPTPGRESPDTQYF.

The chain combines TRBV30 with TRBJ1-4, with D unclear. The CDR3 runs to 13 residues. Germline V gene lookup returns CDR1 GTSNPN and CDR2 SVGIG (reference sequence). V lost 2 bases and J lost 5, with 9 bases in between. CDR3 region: CAWSPRENEKLFF. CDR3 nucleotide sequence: TGTGCCTGGAGTCCCCGGGAGAATGAAAAACTGTTTTTT.

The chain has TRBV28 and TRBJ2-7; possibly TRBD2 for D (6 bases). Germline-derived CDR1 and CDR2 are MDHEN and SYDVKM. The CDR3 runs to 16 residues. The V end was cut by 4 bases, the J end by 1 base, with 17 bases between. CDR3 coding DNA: TGTGCCAGCAGTTATCACTGGGGGAGGCCTTCCTACGAGCAGTACTTC. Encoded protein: CASSYHWGRPSYEQYF.

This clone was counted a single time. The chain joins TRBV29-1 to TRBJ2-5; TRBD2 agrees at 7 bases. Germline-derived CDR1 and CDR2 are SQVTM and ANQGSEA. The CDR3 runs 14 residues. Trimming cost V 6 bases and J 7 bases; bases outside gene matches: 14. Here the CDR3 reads CSVYSGGGAGTQYF. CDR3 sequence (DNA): TGCAGCGTATATTCGGGGGGTGGGGCAGGGACCCAGTACTTC.

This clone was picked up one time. As DNA, the CDR3 is TGCGCCAGCGAACTTCTGGGACAGGGAAACACCGGGGAGCTGTTTTTT. Translation: CASELLGQGNTGELFF. V usage is TRBV5-1 and J usage is TRBJ2-2; 9 bases match TRBD1. Germline V gene data show CDR1 as SGHRS and CDR2 as YFSETQ. J was trimmed by 2 bases and V by 7 bases; bases with no gene match: 9. This CDR3 comprises 16 residues.